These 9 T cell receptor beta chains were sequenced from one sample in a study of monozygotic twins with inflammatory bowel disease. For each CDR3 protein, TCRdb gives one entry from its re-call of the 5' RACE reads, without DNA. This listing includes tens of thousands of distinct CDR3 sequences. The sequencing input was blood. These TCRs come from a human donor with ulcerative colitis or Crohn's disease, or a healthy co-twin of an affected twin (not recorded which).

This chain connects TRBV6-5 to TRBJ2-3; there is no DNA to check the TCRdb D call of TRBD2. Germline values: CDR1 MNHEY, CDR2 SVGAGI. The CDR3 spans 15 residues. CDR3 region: CASSHSGGSTDTQYF.

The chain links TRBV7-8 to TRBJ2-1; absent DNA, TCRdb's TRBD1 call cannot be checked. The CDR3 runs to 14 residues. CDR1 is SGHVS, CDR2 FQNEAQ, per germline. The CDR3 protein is CASTGQGMFDEQFF.

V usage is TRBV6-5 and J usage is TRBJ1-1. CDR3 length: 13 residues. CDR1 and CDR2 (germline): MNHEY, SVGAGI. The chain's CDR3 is CATSRGRSTEAFF.

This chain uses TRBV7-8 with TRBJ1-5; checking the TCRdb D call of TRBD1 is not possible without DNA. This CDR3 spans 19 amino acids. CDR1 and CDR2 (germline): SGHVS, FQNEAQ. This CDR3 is CASSLAFLIRGKEDQPQHF.

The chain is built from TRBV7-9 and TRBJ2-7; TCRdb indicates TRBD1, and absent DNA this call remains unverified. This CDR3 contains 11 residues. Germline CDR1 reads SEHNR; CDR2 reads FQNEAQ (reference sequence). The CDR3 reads CASSSPAQQYF.

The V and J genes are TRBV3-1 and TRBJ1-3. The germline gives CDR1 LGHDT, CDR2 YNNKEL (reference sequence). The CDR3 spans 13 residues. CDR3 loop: CASSQVDGNTIYF. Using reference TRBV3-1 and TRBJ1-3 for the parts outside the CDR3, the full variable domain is DTAVSQTPKYLVTQMGNDKSIKCEQNLGHDTMYWYKQDSKKFLKIMFSYNNKELIINETVPNRFSPKSPDKAHLNLHINSLELGDSAVYFCASSQVDGNTIYFGEGSWLTVV.

The CDR3 loop is CASSYPGEQFF. The V call is TRBV6-2 or TRBV6-3, the J call TRBJ2-1; the TCRdb D gene call, TRBD1, has no DNA to confirm it. CDR1 and CDR2 from the germline V gene are MNHEY and SVGEGT. This CDR3 contains 11 residues.

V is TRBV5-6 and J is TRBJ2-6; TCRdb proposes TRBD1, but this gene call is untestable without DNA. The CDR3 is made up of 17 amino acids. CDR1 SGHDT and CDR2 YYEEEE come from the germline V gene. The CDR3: CASSGGTGRIGANVLTF.

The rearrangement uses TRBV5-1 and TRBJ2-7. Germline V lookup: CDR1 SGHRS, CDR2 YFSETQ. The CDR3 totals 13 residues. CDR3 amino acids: CASRSGATYEQYF. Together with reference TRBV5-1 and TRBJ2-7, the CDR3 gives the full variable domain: KAGVTQTPRYLIKTRGQQVTLSCSPISGHRSVSWYQQTPGQGLQFLFEYFSETQRNKGNFPGRFSGRQFSNSRSEMNVSTLELGDSALYLCASRSGATYEQYFGPGTRLTVT.